The present entry profiles one T cell receptor (beta chain) with its context. This clone was counted once. What antigen it recognizes has not been identified. Base qualities were left out, and no much larger clone turns up one base away. This sample is part of a study of blood T cell repertoires in COVID-19 (dated by TCRdb to the early 2020s). General notes on the study: Collaborator samples came from the United States, Italy and Spain and covered acute and convalescent phases of COVID-19. Deeply sampled blood TCRbeta repertoires from subjects exposed to, actively infected with, or recovered from COVID-19 were included in the dataset. Samples came from the ongoing ImmuneRACE study (first 160 participants) plus 1,254 subjects from 6 global collaborators. The material from the prospective study consisted of cDNA or gDNA derived from T cells, B-cell-depleted T cells, or PBMCs. Where available, HLA class I and class II types were taken from metadata supplied by the sample provider and were not determined by assay-based typing. Nearly every sample came with metadata listing a de-identified subject ID, COVID-19 status, age in years and sex. The repertoires were released in a freely available public database meant as a resource for research on the immune response to SARS-CoV-2.

Relative to germline, V is missing 3 bases and J is missing 5 bases, with 9 bases of the junction outside any gene match. The CDR3 has 16 amino acids, counting the end cysteine and phenylalanine. Of all the DNA, just the CDR3 is kept, 48 bases in frame from base 1. The germline V gene sets CDR1 to SGHTA and CDR2 to FQGNSA. The immunoSEQ Assay, a bias-controlled multiplex PCR, was used to amplify TCRbeta CDR3 regions from genomic DNA. Turning to the authors' computational methods: Nucleated cell counts per sample were estimated from amplification of reference gene primers within the assay. To quantify the absolute abundance of each unique TCRbeta CDR3 rearrangement, sequence reads were collapsed and filtered. For each sample, productive Simpson clonality was calculated by taking the square root of Simpson's diversity index across productive rearrangements. Held by TCRdb, this immuneACCESS table contains in-frame sequences only and omits some clones. Under half of the omission traces to an unresolved V gene where checked; the cause of the rest is unknown. That table is the source of V, J and clone size, and D and trimming were worked out from the DNA. The sample table shows around 39,000 clones, and roughly 88% are seen once. Around 10% of the sample goes to the ten largest clones.

The research as a whole found: The quantity of clinical and demographic metadata differed by source and by participant and was supplied without curation.

Each collaborating institution followed its own protocols to collect whole blood in K2EDTA tubes. For TCRbeta analysis, collaborators shipped samples as frozen whole blood, isolated PBMCs, or DNA extracted from either of those sample types. In this chain, TRBV7-2 is recombined with TRBJ2-1; 8 bases in the junction line up with TRBD2. The clonotype originates from a man aged 65 to 85 with acute or convalescent COVID-19. Sample: peripheral blood. For the CDR3, the sequence is CASSFRAGVTNNEQFF. The DNA reads as follows: TGTGCCAGCAGCTTTCGAGCGGGAGTAACGAACAATGAGCAGTTCTTC.